The clone carrying this TCR beta chain was recorded a few times. Its cognate antigen is unknown. Since all of the isolated RNA was reverse transcribed, expressed TCRB transcripts were what got sequenced. For naive, central memory and regulatory T cell samples, reads averaged about 3.5 million. Profiling relied on immunoSEQ multiplex PCR, and the TCRdb table lists in-frame clones only, not all of them. The table shows fewer than 450,000 clones, with roughly 14% occurring only once. This specimen belongs to a study of beta chain features in type 1 diabetes. General study findings and limits: Reduced insertions and increased deletions marked VDJ junctions in type 1 diabetes patients. Patients with Type 1 diabetes showed moderately but significantly shorter TCRB CDR3s in all four CD4+ subsets.

CDR3 length: 18 amino acids. Trimming removed 4 bases at V and 0 bases at J, with 20 bases between. Germline CDR1 and CDR2: SGHRS and YFSETQ. The V call is TRBV5-1, the J call TRBJ2-1; D perhaps matches TRBD2 (5 bases). Sequences were obtained from naive CD4+ T cells from blood. The source of this sequence is a woman under 30 with type 1 diabetes. The CDR3 DNA follows: TGCGCCAGCAGCGACGGTCTAGCCTACCGATACTCCTACAATGAGCAGTTCTTC. This translates into CASSDGLAYRYSYNEQFF.